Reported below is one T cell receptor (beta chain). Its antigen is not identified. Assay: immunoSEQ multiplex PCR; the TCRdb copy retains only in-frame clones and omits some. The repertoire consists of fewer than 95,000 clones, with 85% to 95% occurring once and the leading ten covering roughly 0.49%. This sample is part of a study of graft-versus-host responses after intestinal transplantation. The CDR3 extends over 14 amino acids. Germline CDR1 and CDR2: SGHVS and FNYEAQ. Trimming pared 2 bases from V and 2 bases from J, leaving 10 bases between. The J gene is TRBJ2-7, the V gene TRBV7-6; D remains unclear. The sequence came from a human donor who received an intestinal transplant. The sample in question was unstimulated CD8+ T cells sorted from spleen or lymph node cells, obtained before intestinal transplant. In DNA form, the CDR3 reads TGTGCCAGCAGCTTAAAGGCTAGTCCCTACGAGCAGTACTTC. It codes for CASSLKASPYEQYF.